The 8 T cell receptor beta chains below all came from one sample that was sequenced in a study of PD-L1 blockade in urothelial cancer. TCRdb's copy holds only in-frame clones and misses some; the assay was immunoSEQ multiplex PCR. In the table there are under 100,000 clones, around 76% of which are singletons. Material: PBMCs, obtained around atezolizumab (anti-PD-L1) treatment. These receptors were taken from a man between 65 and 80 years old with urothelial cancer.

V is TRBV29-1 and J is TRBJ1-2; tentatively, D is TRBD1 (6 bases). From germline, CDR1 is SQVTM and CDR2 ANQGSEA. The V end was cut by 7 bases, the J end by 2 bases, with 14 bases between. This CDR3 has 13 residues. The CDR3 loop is CSAATGTNYGYTF. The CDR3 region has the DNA TGCAGCGCCGCAACAGGGACCAACTATGGCTACACCTTC.

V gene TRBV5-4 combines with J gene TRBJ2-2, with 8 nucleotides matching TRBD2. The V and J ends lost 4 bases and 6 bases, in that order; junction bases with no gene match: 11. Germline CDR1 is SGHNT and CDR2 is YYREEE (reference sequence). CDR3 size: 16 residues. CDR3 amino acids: CASSREGGIGAGELFF. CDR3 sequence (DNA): TGTGCCAGCAGCCGGGAGGGAGGAATAGGCGCCGGGGAGCTGTTTTTT.

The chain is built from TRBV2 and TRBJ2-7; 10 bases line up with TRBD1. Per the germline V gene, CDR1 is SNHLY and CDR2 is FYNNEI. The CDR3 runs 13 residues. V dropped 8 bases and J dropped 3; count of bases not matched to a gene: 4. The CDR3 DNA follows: TGTGCCAGCCGGGGACAGGGGATCTACGAGCAGTACTTC. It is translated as CASRGQGIYEQYF.

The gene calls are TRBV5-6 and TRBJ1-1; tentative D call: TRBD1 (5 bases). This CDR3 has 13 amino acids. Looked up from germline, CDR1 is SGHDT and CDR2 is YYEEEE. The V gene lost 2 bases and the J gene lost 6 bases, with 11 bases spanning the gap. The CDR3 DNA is TGTGCCAGCAGCTTCATTCCAGGGTCTGAAGCTTTCTTT. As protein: CASSFIPGSEAFF.

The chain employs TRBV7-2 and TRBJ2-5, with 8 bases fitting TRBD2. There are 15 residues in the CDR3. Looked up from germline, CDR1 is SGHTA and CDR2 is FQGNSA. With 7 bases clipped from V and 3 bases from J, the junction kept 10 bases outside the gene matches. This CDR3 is CASTPQPAGEETQYF. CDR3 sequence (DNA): TGTGCCAGCACTCCACAACCAGCGGGAGAAGAGACCCAGTACTTC.

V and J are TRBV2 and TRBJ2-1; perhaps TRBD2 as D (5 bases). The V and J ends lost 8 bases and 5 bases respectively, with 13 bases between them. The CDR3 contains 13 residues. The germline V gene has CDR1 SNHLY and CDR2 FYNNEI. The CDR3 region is CASGRGGDNEQFF. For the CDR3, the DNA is TGTGCCAGCGGACGGGGTGGAGACAATGAGCAGTTCTTC.

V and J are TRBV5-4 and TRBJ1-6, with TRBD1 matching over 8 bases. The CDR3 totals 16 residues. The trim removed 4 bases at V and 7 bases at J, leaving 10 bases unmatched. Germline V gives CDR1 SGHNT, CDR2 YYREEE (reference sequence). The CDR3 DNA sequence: TGTGCCAGCAGCCGCCAGGGGGCAGGGAACAATTCACCCCTCCACTTT. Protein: CASSRQGAGNNSPLHF.

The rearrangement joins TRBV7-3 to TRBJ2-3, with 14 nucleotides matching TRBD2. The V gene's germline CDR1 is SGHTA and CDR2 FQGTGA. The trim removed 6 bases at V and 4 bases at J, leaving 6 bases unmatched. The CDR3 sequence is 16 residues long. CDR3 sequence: CASRPGLAGDSDTQYF. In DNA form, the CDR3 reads TGTGCCAGCAGACCGGGACTAGCGGGGGATTCAGATACGCAGTATTTT.